The rows below give T cell receptor beta chains drawn from one sample of a study of shared clonotypes between healthy human individuals. Assay: immunoSEQ multiplex PCR; the TCRdb copy retains only in-frame clones and omits some. Among 2 million to 2.5 million clones, over 85% were seen once, and the ten largest hold more than 0.95%. Sample: naive CD8+ T cells sorted from blood. The receptors were sampled from a man between 18 and 29 years old in good health. The CDR3 runs from the conserved cysteine through the conserved F or W. A D gene is named only where the DNA matches it firmly. Clone sizes are given selectively: once, few, many, or a class where the clone is expanded.

D	V	size	J	CDR3	DNA
NA	TRBV25-1	NA	TRBJ2-1	CASGGWGSSYNEQFF	TGTGCCAGCGGAGGTTGGGGCAGCTCCTACAATGAGCAGTTCTTC
NA	TRBV30	NA	TRBJ2-7	CAWSVRSGEGYEQYF	TGTGCCTGGAGTGTACGATCGGGAGAGGGGTACGAGCAGTACTTC
NA	TRBV4-2	NA	TRBJ2-7	CASSQVSEGEQYF	TGTGCCAGCAGCCAAGTTTCCGAGGGCGAGCAGTACTTC
NA	TRBV29-1	NA	TRBJ1-1	CSAYRDGEAFF	TGCAGCGCGTATCGGGACGGTGAAGCTTTCTTT
NA	TRBV7-9	NA	TRBJ1-2	CASSLSTTGMVIGYTF	TGTGCCAGCAGCTTAAGCACTACGGGTATGGTCATCGGCTACACCTTC
NA	TRBV19	NA	TRBJ1-3	CASTRPENTIYF	TGTGCCAGTACCCGGCCGGAAAACACCATATATTTT
NA	TRBV30	NA	TRBJ2-7	CAWSWGVYEQYF	TGTGCCTGGAGTTGGGGAGTCTACGAGCAGTACTTC
TRBD1	TRBV6-1	NA	TRBJ2-7	CASSVLRDRGGEQYF	TGTGCCAGCAGTGTTCTGCGAGACAGGGGGGGCGAGCAGTACTTC
NA	TRBV28	once	TRBJ1-5	CASSPHFGQAGDQPQHF	TGTGCCAGCAGTCCCCACTTTGGGCAGGCTGGGGATCAGCCCCAGCATTTT
TRBD2	TRBV5-4	NA	TRBJ2-7	CASSYSGTPYEQYF	TGTGCCAGCAGCTATAGCGGGACTCCCTACGAGCAGTACTTC
TRBD2	TRBV13	NA	TRBJ2-1	CASSTMAGTSEYNEQFF	TGTGCCAGCAGCACCATGGCCGGGACTAGCGAATACAATGAGCAGTTCTTC
NA	TRBV6-6	NA	TRBJ2-7	CASSYSGGEQYF	TGTGCCAGCAGTTATTCAGGGGGGGAGCAGTACTTC
NA	TRBV7-8	NA	TRBJ2-7	CASSLGGSGTQGYF	TGTGCCAGCAGCTTAGGGGGATCCGGGACCCAGGGGTACTTC
NA	TRBV19	NA	TRBJ2-7	CASSIRMTSYEQYF	TGTGCCAGTAGTATCCGGATGACCTCCTACGAGCAGTACTTC
NA	TRBV6-1	NA	TRBJ1-2	CASIPPGTFYYGYTF	TGTGCCAGCATCCCGCCCGGGACCTTCTACTATGGCTACACCTTC
NA	TRBV27	NA	TRBJ1-4	CASSFLGANEKLFF	TGTGCCAGCAGTTTCCTCGGTGCCAATGAAAAACTGTTTTTT
NA	TRBV5-8	once	TRBJ1-4	CASSLAPAGSLYEKLFF	TGTGCCAGCAGCTTGGCTCCGGCGGGGAGCCTTTATGAAAAACTGTTTTTT
TRBD2	TRBV7-9	NA	TRBJ2-3	CASSRTSGYTDTQYF	TGTGCCAGCAGCCGGACTAGCGGTTACACAGATACGCAGTATTTT
NA	TRBV29-1	NA	TRBJ2-7	CSVEERARQGSYEQYF	TGCAGCGTTGAAGAACGGGCTCGGCAGGGGTCCTACGAGCAGTACTTC
NA	TRBV21-1	NA	TRBJ2-7	CASTRDGRINSYEQYF	TGTGCCAGCACCCGTGACGGTAGGATAAACTCCTACGAGCAGTACTTC
TRBD2	TRBV7-8	once	TRBJ2-7	CASSLLRTSGSYEQYF	TGTGCCAGCAGCTTATTGAGGACTAGCGGTTCCTACGAGCAGTACTTC
TRBD2	TRBV9	NA	TRBJ2-1	CASSTPFIRGVEGDEQFF	TGTGCCAGCAGCACCCCGTTTATCCGGGGGGTAGAAGGCGATGAGCAGTTCTTC
NA	TRBV30	NA	TRBJ1-2	CAWSGGALHYGYTF	TGTGCCTGGAGTGGGGGGGCCCTCCACTATGGCTACACCTTC
NA	TRBV7-2	NA	TRBJ1-5	CASSLAGGGNQPQHF	TGTGCCAGCAGCCTAGCGGGGGGCGGCAATCAGCCCCAGCATTTT
TRBD1	TRBV4-3	NA	TRBJ1-2	CASSDGTGYYGYTF	TGCGCCAGCAGCGACGGGACAGGGTATTATGGCTACACCTTC
TRBD1	TRBV7-6	NA	TRBJ2-1	CASSLAPPRTGVGQFNEQFF	TGTGCCAGCAGCTTAGCCCCTCCCCGGACAGGAGTCGGCCAATTCAATGAGCAGTTCTTC
TRBD2	TRBV7-9	NA	TRBJ2-2	CASSYRLAGAGELFF	TGTGCCAGCAGCTACAGACTAGCGGGTGCCGGGGAGCTGTTTTTT